This is a list of T cell receptor beta chains from one sample in a study of T cells in tumors after PD-1 blockade. Assay: immunoSEQ multiplex PCR; the TCRdb copy retains only in-frame clones and omits some. This repertoire shows 45,000 to 60,000 clones, about four fifths found once; its top ten account for approximately 15%. The sequenced sample was PBMCs, obtained before anti-PD-1 treatment. These receptors came from a human donor with basal cell carcinoma. Each CDR3 is given with its conserved first and last residue. The D gene is left open where the match is weak. Clone size appears in some rows only: once, few, many, or a class for an expanded clone.

D: -
J: TRBJ2-3
V: TRBV12-5
size: few
DNA: TGTGCTAGTGGTCCTAGAGGGAAAGATACGCAGTATTTT
CDR3: CASGPRGKDTQYF

D: -
J: TRBJ1-1
V: TRBV2
size: -
DNA: TGTGCCAGCATTGCCGACAGGATGAACACTGAAGCTTTCTTT
CDR3: CASIADRMNTEAFF

D: -
J: TRBJ2-7
V: TRBV9
size: -
DNA: TGTGCCAGCAGCGTAGCGCTAGGACCTCATTACGAGCAGTACTTC
CDR3: CASSVALGPHYEQYF

D: -
J: TRBJ2-2
V: TRBV6-1
size: -
DNA: TGTGCCAGCAGTGAGGGGACATTGGGCTCCGGGGAGCTGTTTTTT
CDR3: CASSEGTLGSGELFF

D: -
J: TRBJ2-2
V: TRBV5-6
size: -
DNA: TGTGCCAGCAGCTTGAGAGTATCAGGGGCGGGGACCGGGGAGCTGTTTTTT
CDR3: CASSLRVSGAGTGELFF

D: TRBD1
J: TRBJ1-6
V: TRBV2
size: -
DNA: TGTGCCAGCAGTGAAGAGGAGGGTAGGGGGCTGGACCATTCACCCCTCCACTTT
CDR3: CASSEEEGRGLDHSPLHF

D: TRBD2
J: TRBJ2-7
V: TRBV19
size: -
DNA: TGTGCCAGTAGTAGATCGACTAGCGGGGGGGAGAGCTCCTACGAGCAGTACTTC
CDR3: CASSRSTSGGESSYEQYF

D: -
J: TRBJ2-7
V: TRBV7-6
size: -
DNA: TGTGCCAGCAGCTTATCCTTCATCGACTACGAGCAGTACTTC
CDR3: CASSLSFIDYEQYF

D: -
J: TRBJ1-4
V: TRBV28
size: -
DNA: TGTGCCAGCAGTTTAGGGGGTACAGGGAGCGAAAAACTGTTTTTT
CDR3: CASSLGGTGSEKLFF

D: TRBD2
J: TRBJ2-1
V: TRBV20-1
size: -
DNA: TGCAGTGCTAGTGCGGGAGGGAACTACAATGAGCAGTTCTTC
CDR3: CSASAGGNYNEQFF

D: -
J: TRBJ1-6
V: TRBV7-6
size: once
DNA: TGTGCCAGCAGCTTAGAGGTTGCGAGCAACTCACCCCTCCACTTT
CDR3: CASSLEVASNSPLHF

D: -
J: TRBJ2-3
V: TRBV5-1
size: -
DNA: TGCGCCAGCAGCTTGCAGGGCGGGGGCCCCGATACGCAGTATTTT
CDR3: CASSLQGGGPDTQYF

D: -
J: TRBJ2-7
V: TRBV5-1
size: -
DNA: TGCGCCAGCAGCCTCCAGGTTGGGTCGGTTGACGAGCAGTACTTC
CDR3: CASSLQVGSVDEQYF

D: TRBD1
J: TRBJ2-2
V: TRBV5-4
size: -
DNA: TGTGCCAGCAGCTTGGGACAGGGTATTACCGGGGAGCTGTTTTTT
CDR3: CASSLGQGITGELFF

D: -
J: TRBJ1-5
V: TRBV10-1
size: -
DNA: TGCGCCAGCAAAGAGGGGGAGCAGCCCCAGCATTTT
CDR3: CASKEGEQPQHF

D: -
J: TRBJ1-3
V: TRBV6-5
size: -
DNA: TGTGCCAGCAGTTACTCGTCCCAGAACTCTGGAAACACCATATATTTT
CDR3: CASSYSSQNSGNTIYF

D: -
J: TRBJ2-1
V: TRBV25-1
size: -
DNA: TGTGCCAGCAGTGAAGAAAGGGCCAACTCCTACAATGAGCAGTTCTTC
CDR3: CASSEERANSYNEQFF

D: -
J: TRBJ1-4
V: TRBV19
size: -
DNA: TGTGCCAGTAGTATGACCGACAGTTATAATGAAAAACTGTTTTTT
CDR3: CASSMTDSYNEKLFF

D: -
J: TRBJ1-3
V: TRBV30
size: -
DNA: TGTGCCTCCAGGGAGACCTCTGGAAACACCATATATTTT
CDR3: CASRETSGNTIYF

D: -
J: TRBJ1-2
V: TRBV29-1
size: -
DNA: TGCAGCGTTGGGACTGGAGTGTATGGCTACACCTTC
CDR3: CSVGTGVYGYTF

D: -
J: TRBJ2-3
V: TRBV6-5
size: once
DNA: TGTGCCAGCAGTTACTCGCGGATCGGGGCAGGAGATACGCAGTATTTT
CDR3: CASSYSRIGAGDTQYF

D: TRBD1
J: TRBJ1-1
V: TRBV27
size: -
DNA: TGTGCCAGCAACAGACAGGGGGCTAACACTGAAGCTTTCTTT
CDR3: CASNRQGANTEAFF

D: TRBD1
J: TRBJ2-7
V: TRBV3-1/TRBV3-2
size: once
DNA: TGTGCCAGCAGCCAAAGATCCCCTTCCACAGGGGGCGAGCAGTACTTC
CDR3: CASSQRSPSTGGEQYF

D: TRBD1
J: TRBJ1-6
V: TRBV30
size: few
DNA: TGTGCCTGGAGTGTATATGGGACAGGGAATTCACCCCTCCACTTT
CDR3: CAWSVYGTGNSPLHF

D: -
J: TRBJ2-3
V: TRBV7-3
size: once
DNA: TGTGCCAGCAGCTTAGTAGCGGTGAGCACAGATACGCAGTATTTT
CDR3: CASSLVAVSTDTQYF

D: TRBD2
J: TRBJ2-7
V: TRBV3-1/TRBV3-2
size: once
DNA: TGTGCCAGCAGCCAAGGCCTAGCGGGAGTCTACGAGCAGTACTTC
CDR3: CASSQGLAGVYEQYF

D: -
J: TRBJ1-2
V: TRBV4-1
size: -
DNA: TGCGCCAGCAGCCCTCCGACAGGAAACTATGGCTACACCTTC
CDR3: CASSPPTGNYGYTF

D: -
J: TRBJ2-1
V: TRBV5-1
size: -
DNA: TGCGCCAGCAGCTTGGATGGGGGGGGCGGGTACAATGAGCAGTTCTTC
CDR3: CASSLDGGGGYNEQFF

D: TRBD2
J: TRBJ2-7
V: TRBV28
size: few
DNA: TGTGCCAGCAGCACCGGGGGGAGCACTTCCTACGAGCAGTACTTC
CDR3: CASSTGGSTSYEQYF

D: TRBD2
J: TRBJ2-3
V: TRBV6-6
size: -
DNA: TGTGCCAGCAGCCGACTAGCGGGGGGCGCTAGTACAGATACGCAGTATTTT
CDR3: CASSRLAGGASTDTQYF

D: -
J: TRBJ1-2
V: TRBV28
size: -
DNA: TGTGCCAGCAGGACCGGGAACTCCCGTGGCTACACCTTC
CDR3: CASRTGNSRGYTF

D: -
J: TRBJ2-7
V: TRBV2
size: -
DNA: TGTGCCAGCAGGGAAACTGACAGAAGAGCTACGAGAGGGCAGTACTTC
CDR3: CASRETDRRATRGQYF

D: -
J: TRBJ2-3
V: TRBV5-1
size: -
DNA: TGCGCCAGCAGCTCGGGGTATACGCAGTATTTT
CDR3: CASSSGYTQYF

D: -
J: TRBJ2-3
V: TRBV20-1
size: few
DNA: TGCAGTGCTAGGCGGCAGGGTACGCAGTATTTT
CDR3: CSARRQGTQYF

D: -
J: TRBJ1-2
V: TRBV19
size: -
DNA: TGTGCCAGTAGTACAGTCCCTCCGGGTCACTATGGCTACACCTTC
CDR3: CASSTVPPGHYGYTF